The 10 T cell receptor beta chains given below trace back to one sample, sequenced in a study of CD8+ T cells in alopecia areata (dated by TCRdb to the late 2010s). The library was prepared using the immunoSEQ multiplex PCR assay. RNA was extracted from all samples and reverse transcribed into cDNA, which served as template for TCR sequencing. Imported from immuneACCESS, the table was reduced by TCRdb to in-frame sequences with V and J called. These copies leave out some clones; in studies compared against another copy, an unresolved V gene accounts for under half, and the cause of the remainder is not known. The table for this sample lists more than 150,000 clones; under 60% of them were counted only once. Over 9.5% of the sample belongs to the ten largest clones. The meaning of the sample's time point label: about 5 months on oral tofacitinib. What this sample's treatment or condition label stands for: oral pan-JAK inhibitor, 5-10 mg twice daily.

Specimen: CD8+ T cells sorted from blood, collected at week 24, from a patient treated with tofacitinib. These receptors all come from a human donor with alopecia areata.

The chain links TRBV7-8 to TRBJ1-6, with no clear D. Trimming shortened V by 0 bases and J by 0 bases, and 9 bases separated the two germline ends. Germline CDR1 SGHVS, CDR2 FQNEAQ. This CDR3 has 17 residues. The CDR3 coding sequence is TGTGCCAGCAGCTTAGCGACGGTCGGCTCCTATAATTCACCCCTCCACTTT. It encodes CASSLATVGSYNSPLHF.

The CDR3 DNA reads as TGTGCCATCAGTGCATCCGGGGCTCAAGAGACCCAGTACTTC. Amino acids: CAISASGAQETQYF. V usage is TRBV10-3 and J usage is TRBJ2-5; D could derive from TRBD1 or TRBD2 (5 bases each). The CDR3 sequence is 14 residues long. With 4 bases removed from V and 2 bases from J, the gap between germline ends came to 11 bases. Germline loops: CDR1 ENHRY, CDR2 SYGVKD.

Points on this clone: A junction boundary mismatches the germline segment, possibly from a read error. The rearrangement joins TRBV29-1 to TRBJ1-2, with D possibly being TRBD1 (6 bases). The CDR3 contains 15 residues. Germline V gene sequence: CDR1 SQVTM, CDR2 ANQGSEA. The CDR3 DNA is TGCAGCGTCGAAGGTGGCGGGGGCGGAAACTATGGCTACACCTTC. Its protein product is CSVEGGGGGNYGYTF.

The chain recombines TRBV29-1 with TRBJ2-7; D could derive from TRBD1 or TRBD2 (5 bases each). The V gene's germline CDR1 is SQVTM and CDR2 ANQGSEA. CDR3 length equals 16 residues. Trimming shortened V by 1 base and J by 0 bases, and 16 bases separated the two germline ends. For the CDR3, the DNA is TGCAGCGTTGAAGGGTTGGGGGAAAGGGGCTCCTACGAGCAGTACTTC. Translation gives CSVEGLGERGSYEQYF.

This chain uses TRBV2 with TRBJ2-2, with 7 nucleotides matching TRBD1. With 4 bases clipped from V and 6 bases from J, the junction kept 5 bases outside the gene matches. The length of the CDR3 is 14 residues. Germline CDR1 is SNHLY and CDR2 is FYNNEI. The CDR3 spells CASSAQGDAGELFF. The DNA for the CDR3 is TGTGCCAGCAGTGCCCAGGGGGATGCCGGGGAGCTGTTTTTT.

V is TRBV29-1 and J is TRBJ2-7; D perhaps matches TRBD1 (5 bases). Trimming removed 4 bases at V and 1 base at J, with 8 bases between. Germline V gene sequence: CDR1 SQVTM, CDR2 ANQGSEA. The CDR3 runs 12 residues. In DNA, the CDR3 is TGCAGCGTTGGGACACCTTCCTACGAGCAGTACTTC. Encoded protein: CSVGTPSYEQYF.

This rearrangement joins TRBV6-5 to TRBJ2-7; the D gene is possibly TRBD2 (5 bases). Germline V CDR1 and CDR2: MNHEY, SVGAGI. The CDR3 has 15 residues. Deletions cut 6 bases from V and 0 bases from J, with 15 bases between. CDR3 in amino acids: CASRVQEEGSYEQYF. As DNA, the CDR3 is TGTGCCAGCAGGGTTCAGGAGGAAGGCTCCTACGAGCAGTACTTC.

The chain links TRBV4-1 to TRBJ1-5; no reliable D call. Germline values: CDR1 MGHRA, CDR2 YSYEKL. The CDR3 is made up of 15 amino acids. V was pared by 4 bases and J by 0 bases, with 10 bases between. CDR3 sequence reads: CASSPRSGSNQPQHF. Written as DNA, the CDR3 is TGCGCCAGCAGCCCCCGGTCAGGTAGCAATCAGCCCCAGCATTTT.

This clone was observed a few times. V is TRBV6-5 and J is TRBJ1-3, with D possibly being TRBD1 (5 bases). The CDR3 is 14 residues long. Per the germline V gene, CDR1 is MNHEY and CDR2 is SVGAGI. V lost 5 bases, J lost 0 bases, and 8 bases lay in between. The CDR3 nucleotides are TGTGCCAGCAGTCCAGGGACCTCTGGAAACACCATATATTTT. Translation: CASSPGTSGNTIYF.

In this sample, this clone turned up a few times. The J gene is TRBJ1-2, the V gene TRBV5-1; the D is unclear. The V end was cut by 0 bases, the J end by 8 bases, with 20 bases between. The V gene's germline CDR1 is SGHRS and CDR2 YFSETQ. This CDR3 comprises 16 residues. The CDR3 loop is CASSLAGVAAPYGYTF. CDR3 in DNA: TGCGCCAGCAGCTTGGCTGGAGTGGCGGCCCCCTACGGCTACACCTTC.